This TCR beta chain is from a study of early stage breast cancer tumors. Produced via immunoSEQ multiplex PCR; TCRdb's table is partial and in-frame only. The sample lists about 9,600 clones; 64% were seen once. The origin of this receptor is a person aged 55-75 years with breast cancer. The sequencing input was breast tumor tissue.

The CDR3 sequence is CASRAAGGPGNEQFF. CDR3 coding DNA: TGCGCCAGCAGGGCAGCGGGGGGGCCTGGCAATGAGCAGTTCTTC. The rearrangement joins TRBV5-1 to TRBJ2-1, with 10 bases identical to TRBD2. Germline CDR1 is SGHRS and CDR2 is YFSETQ. The CDR3 covers 15 residues. V lost 5 bases and J lost 6; bases outside the gene matches: 8.